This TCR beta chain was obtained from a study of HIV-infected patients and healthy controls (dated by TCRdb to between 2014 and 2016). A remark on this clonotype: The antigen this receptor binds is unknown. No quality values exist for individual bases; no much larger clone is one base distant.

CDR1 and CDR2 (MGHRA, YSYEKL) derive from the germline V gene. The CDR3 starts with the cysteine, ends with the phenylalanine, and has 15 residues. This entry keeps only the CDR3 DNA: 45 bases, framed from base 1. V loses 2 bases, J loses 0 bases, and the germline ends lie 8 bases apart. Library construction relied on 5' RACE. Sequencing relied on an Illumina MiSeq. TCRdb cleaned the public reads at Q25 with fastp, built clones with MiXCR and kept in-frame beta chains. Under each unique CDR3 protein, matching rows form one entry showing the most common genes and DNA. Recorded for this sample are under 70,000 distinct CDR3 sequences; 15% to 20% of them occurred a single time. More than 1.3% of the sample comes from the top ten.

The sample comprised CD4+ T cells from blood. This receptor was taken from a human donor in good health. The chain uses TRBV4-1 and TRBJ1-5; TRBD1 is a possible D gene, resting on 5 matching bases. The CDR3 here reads CASSQRQLSNQPQHF. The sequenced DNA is TGCGCCAGCAGCCAACGACAGCTTAGCAATCAGCCCCAGCATTTT.